Below are 20 T cell receptor beta chains sequenced from a single sample in a study of T cells in Graves' hyperthyroidism and ophthalmopathy. Amplification targeted TCR beta CDR3 regions from RNA transcripts. First-round RT-PCR with HTBI primers amplified the TCR CDR3 region. One entry per CDR3 protein results from TCRdb running MiXCR on the multiplex PCR reads. The table includes about 360,000 distinct CDR3 sequences, approximately 14% detected once. Sequencing input: blood. The receptors originated from a woman aged 18 to 35 with Graves' hyperthyroidism that later progressed to Graves' ophthalmopathy.

This clonotype was recorded at least ten times. CDR3 coding DNA: TGTGCCAGCAGCTCAGCGGGAGCCTATTCGAACAATGAGCAGTTCTTC. This gives the protein CASSSAGAYSNNEQFF. The rearrangement joins TRBV7-2 to TRBJ2-1, with 8 nucleotides matching TRBD2. CDR3 size: 16 residues. The germline V gene has CDR1 SGHTA and CDR2 FQGNSA. V trimming: 4 bases; J trimming: 5 bases; junction bases outside the gene matches: 10.

Only a few counts were recorded for this clonotype. The V and J genes are TRBV6-1 and TRBJ2-5; 10 nucleotides match TRBD1. The CDR3 totals 14 residues. Germline trimming cut 4 bases from V and 7 bases from J; bases unmatched to any gene: 6. CDR1 is MNHNS and CDR2 is SASEGT in the germline V gene. CDR3 bases: TGTGCCAGCAGTGCGGGACAGGGGTTTGGGACCCAGTACTTC. Its translation: CASSAGQGFGTQYF.

The chain employs TRBV4-3 and TRBJ2-1; D uncertain. The V gene's germline CDR1 is LGHNA and CDR2 YSLEER. This CDR3 spans 16 amino acids. Deletions cut 0 bases from V and 0 bases from J, with 9 bases between. CDR3 sequence: CASSQEGYHSYNEQFF. CDR3 bases: TGCGCCAGCAGCCAAGAAGGGTACCACTCCTACAATGAGCAGTTCTTC.

The sample holds many counts of this clonotype. V is TRBV18 and J is TRBJ2-1; 12 bases are a match to TRBD2. J gave up 5 bases and V 4 bases, and 6 bases lay outside the gene matches. CDR3 length: 16 residues. Germline V gene data show CDR1 as KGHSH and CDR2 as LQKENI. DNA of the CDR3: TGTGCCAGCTCACGTGGACTAGCGGGAACCCACAATGAGCAGTTCTTC. Its translation is CASSRGLAGTHNEQFF. The full variable domain, completed using reference TRBV18 and TRBJ2-1, is NAGVMQNPRHLVRRRGQEARLRCSPMKGHSHVYWYRQLPEEGLKFMVYLQKENIIDESGMPKERFSAEFPKEGPSILRIQQVVRGDSAAYFCASSRGLAGTHNEQFFGPGTRLTVL.

In its sample, this clonotype was seen many times. The V gene is TRBV3-1, the J gene TRBJ2-4; 7 bases align to TRBD1. This CDR3 comprises 15 residues. The V gene's germline CDR1 is LGHDT and CDR2 YNNKEL (reference sequence). After removal of 3 bases from V and 8 bases from J, the junction contained 10 bases not matched to a gene. The CDR3 sequence is CASSQLGTQGDIQYF. The CDR3 DNA follows: TGTGCCAGCAGCCAGCTCGGGACCCAGGGGGACATTCAGTACTTC.

This clonotype was recorded only once. The chain joins TRBV20-1 to TRBJ2-7; 8 bases align to TRBD2. The CDR3 extends over 13 amino acids. V trimming: 6 bases; J trimming: 0 bases; junction bases outside the gene matches: 4. Germline CDR1 and CDR2: DFQATT and SNEGSKA (reference sequence). CDR3 sequence (DNA): TGCAGTGCCAAAAGCGGGAGCTCCTACGAGCAGTACTTC. It specifies CSAKSGSSYEQYF.

This clonotype has ten or more counts. The rearrangement joins TRBV6-2 or TRBV6-3 to TRBJ2-7; 9 bases line up with TRBD1. Germline CDR1 MNHEY, CDR2 SVGEGT. With 6 bases clipped from V and 7 bases from J, the junction kept 7 bases outside the gene matches. The CDR3 consists of 13 residues. This CDR3 is CASREGQGGEQYF. CDR3 sequence (DNA): TGTGCCAGCAGGGAGGGACAGGGTGGTGAGCAGTACTTC.

The genes are TRBV20-1 and TRBJ1-6; TRBD1 agrees at 11 bases. Germline lookup yields CDR1 DFQATT and CDR2 SNEGSKA (reference sequence). The CDR3 runs to 18 residues. V shed 8 bases and J 4 bases; nucleotides not matched to a gene: 16. The CDR3 DNA follows: TGCAGTACAAAGCCGGGACAGGGGGTTTGGTCTTATAATTCACCCCTCCACTTT. As protein: CSTKPGQGVWSYNSPLHF.

This clonotype was observed a few times. The V gene is TRBV2, the J gene TRBJ1-6; D not certain. Deletions cut 0 bases from V and 7 bases from J, with 19 bases between. The CDR3 loop spans 18 amino acids. Germline loops: CDR1 SNHLY, CDR2 FYNNEI. The CDR3 region is CASSEALLLPIWNSPLHF. In DNA, the CDR3 is TGTGCCAGCAGTGAAGCGCTTCTCTTACCCATCTGGAATTCACCCCTCCACTTT.

This clonotype was found a few times. The chain combines TRBV12-3 or TRBV12-4 with TRBJ2-7, with D perhaps assigned TRBD1 or TRBD2 (6 bases each). There are 14 residues in the CDR3. Trimming stripped 7 bases from V and 4 bases from J, with 17 bases between. In nucleotides, the CDR3 is TGTGCCAGCACCAGGGGTGGGGGGCCGTACGAGCAGTACTTC. Amino acid sequence: CASTRGGGPYEQYF.

The chain's CDR3 is CASSNGQKPTEAFF. Written as DNA, the CDR3 is TGCGCCAGCAGCAACGGACAAAAACCAACTGAAGCTTTCTTT. V gene TRBV5-1 combines with J gene TRBJ1-1, with D possibly matching TRBD1 (5 bases). V shed 4 bases and J shed 5 bases, with 15 bases lying between them. Germline loops: CDR1 SGHRS, CDR2 YFSETQ. The CDR3 runs 14 residues.

This chain joins TRBV4-1 and TRBJ2-5; 9 bases agree with TRBD1. The V gene end was trimmed by 0 bases and the J gene end by 4 bases; junction bases not matched to a gene: 12. The CDR3 is made up of 18 amino acids. Germline lookup yields CDR1 MGHRA and CDR2 YSYEKL. The CDR3 loop is CASSQDLWGTGFLETQYF. The CDR3 DNA is TGCGCCAGCAGCCAAGATCTTTGGGGGACAGGGTTTTTAGAGACCCAGTACTTC.

The chain has TRBV19 and TRBJ1-1; D is ambiguous. Trimming removed 5 bases from V and 4 bases from J, with 17 bases in between. CDR1 and CDR2 from the germline V gene are LNHDA and SQIVND (reference sequence). The CDR3 runs 15 residues. CDR3 bases: TGTGCCAGTAGTTCCCCGGCCCTCCCACTCACTGAAGCTTTCTTT. Translating gives CASSSPALPLTEAFF. The whole variable domain, filled in from reference TRBV19 and TRBJ1-1, reads DGGITQSPKYLFRKEGQNVTLSCEQNLNHDAMYWYRQDPGQGLRLIYYSQIVNDFQKGDIAEGYSVSREKKESFPLTVTSAQKNPTAFYLCASSSPALPLTEAFFGQGTRLTVV.

This clonotype was recorded many times. This sequence joins TRBV7-2 and TRBJ2-1; 7 positions match TRBD2. V shed 3 bases and J 6 bases; nucleotides not matched to a gene: 5. Germline CDR1 is SGHTA and CDR2 is FQGNSA. The length of the CDR3 is 14 residues. CDR3 sequence reads: CASSLWGLPNEQFF. The CDR3 DNA is TGTGCCAGCAGCTTGTGGGGACTACCCAATGAGCAGTTCTTC.

The V and J genes are TRBV6-1 and TRBJ2-2; either TRBD1 or TRBD2 may fit D (5 bases each). The length of the CDR3 is 13 residues. Trimming shortened V by 5 bases and J by 5 bases, and 9 bases separated the two germline ends. Germline V gene lookup returns CDR1 MNHNS and CDR2 SASEGT. The CDR3, as DNA: TGTGCCAGCAGTTATGGGGGAACCGGGGAGCTGTTTTTT. Its translation: CASSYGGTGELFF.

A remark on this clonotype: A read error may explain this, as a much larger clone is one base away. The rearrangement joins TRBV10-3 to TRBJ1-1, with a weak D call TRBD1 (5 bases). Germline CDR1 ENHRY, CDR2 SYGVKD. The CDR3 has 15 residues. This CDR3 reads CAISDRGILNTETFF. CDR3 DNA sequence: TGTGCCATCAGCGACCGGGGGATCCTTAACACTGAAACTTTCTTT.

This sequence joins TRBV12-3 or TRBV12-4 and TRBJ2-4, with a possible D match to TRBD2 (6 bases). The CDR3 contains 14 residues. V was shortened by 4 bases and J by 8 bases, with 15 bases between the two germline ends. In DNA, the CDR3 is TGTGCCAGCAGTTGGGCCAGGAGGGCAGACATTCAGTACTTC. It translates to CASSWARRADIQYF.

The chain recombines TRBV3-1 with TRBJ2-2, with 10 nucleotides matching TRBD2. V lost 3 bases and J lost 3; bases outside the gene matches: 10. Germline-derived CDR1 and CDR2 are LGHDT and YNNKEL (reference sequence). The CDR3 has 18 residues. The CDR3 DNA sequence: TGTGCCAGCAGCCATCCCCGTCTAGCGGGAGTCCACACCGGGGAGCTGTTTTTT. Its protein is CASSHPRLAGVHTGELFF.

This clonotype showed up many times. The V and J genes are TRBV20-1 and TRBJ2-4, with 15 bases fitting TRBD2. CDR1 and CDR2 (germline): DFQATT, SNEGSKA (reference sequence). The CDR3 is made up of 18 amino acids. The V segment lost 3 bases and the J segment 0 bases; nucleotides outside the gene matches: 6. This CDR3 reads CSARGTSGGFLAKNIQYF. For the CDR3, the DNA is TGCAGTGCTAGGGGGACTAGCGGGGGGTTTTTAGCCAAAAACATTCAGTACTTC.

This clonotype was counted at least ten times. V and J are TRBV2 and TRBJ1-1; 9 nucleotides match TRBD1. This CDR3 spans 21 amino acids. Trimming took 3 bases from V and 1 from J; bases not matched to a gene: 21. CDR1 and CDR2 (germline): SNHLY, FYNNEI. CDR3 coding DNA: TGTGCCAGCAGTGAGACGGGGACAGGGCGTCATCTCCCCAATTCGAACACTGAAGCTTTCTTT. As protein: CASSETGTGRHLPNSNTEAFF.